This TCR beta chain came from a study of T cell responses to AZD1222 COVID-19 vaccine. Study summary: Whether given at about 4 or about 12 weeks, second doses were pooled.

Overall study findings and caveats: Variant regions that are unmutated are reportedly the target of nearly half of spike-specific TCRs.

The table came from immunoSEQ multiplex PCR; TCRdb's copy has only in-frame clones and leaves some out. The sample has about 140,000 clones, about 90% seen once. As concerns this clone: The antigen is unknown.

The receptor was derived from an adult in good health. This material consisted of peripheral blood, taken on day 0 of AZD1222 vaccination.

CDR3 amino acids: CASSLEPRHNQPQHF. The CDR3 nucleotides are TGTGCCAGCAGCCTCGAACCAAGGCACAATCAGCCCCAGCATTTT. The chain has TRBV6-6 and TRBJ1-5; D unresolved. Germline V gene sequence: CDR1 MNHNY, CDR2 SVGAGI (reference sequence). V was trimmed by 6 bases and J by 3 bases, leaving 15 bases between them. The CDR3 length is 15 residues.